This T cell receptor (beta chain) was sequenced during a study of T cells in tuberculosis. Between the trimmed V and J ends, which lost 1 base and 3 bases, there was a span of 26 bases. Per the germline V gene, CDR1 is LGHNT and CDR2 is FRNRAP. There are 20 residues in the CDR3. Measured with immunoSEQ multiplex PCR; TCRdb has only the in-frame clones, and not every one. The profile shows 20,000 to 25,000 clones, 75% to 90% of them singletons. Notes on the study in general: A GMM-specific repertoire classifier reached 85% to 90% accuracy, AUROC under 0.95. Active tuberculosis TCR-alpha repertoires lay closer to GMM-specific TCRs than IGRA-negative controls, suggesting clonal expansion.

A word on this clone: Its specificity is unknown.

The sample was PBMCs. The chain is built from TRBV12-5 and TRBJ2-3, with D perhaps matching TRBD1 (7 bases). The sequence came from a donor aged 5 to 30 with latent tuberculosis or without tuberculosis infection. The CDR3 protein is CASGLEAVGRGAFGTDTQYF. In DNA form, the CDR3 reads TGTGCTAGTGGTTTGGAAGCCGTTGGCAGGGGGGCTTTCGGGACAGATACGCAGTATTTT.